A selection of T cell receptor beta chains follows, all from one sample in a study of OX40 agonist ivuxolimab in advanced cancers. Clones were read by immunoSEQ multiplex PCR, and TCRdb kept only the in-frame ones, dropping some. This sample yields around 67,000 clones, of which more than 70% are seen a single time; 7.9% belongs to the top ten. The specimen comprised CD4+ or CD8+ T cells sorted from blood, sampled in a trial of the OX40 agonist ivuxolimab. The source is an adult with an advanced solid tumor such as melanoma, head and neck, liver or kidney cancer. CDR3s include the opening cysteine and the closing phenylalanine or tryptophan. A D gene is named only where the DNA matches it firmly. Clone size is not always given. Where it is, it says once, few, many or a class for expanded clones.

d_call,j_call,clone_size,v_call,cdr3_aa,cdr3_nt
TRBD2,TRBJ2-7,.,TRBV4-2,CASSQGIPSGVSYEQYF,TGTGCCAGCAGCCAAGGGATTCCTAGCGGGGTCTCCTACGAGCAGTACTTC
.,TRBJ2-2,.,TRBV9,CASSVAANTGELFF,TGTGCCAGCAGCGTAGCTGCGAACACCGGGGAGCTGTTTTTT
.,TRBJ2-3,.,TRBV4-3,CASSQLSEPKDTQYF,TGCGCCAGCAGCCAACTGTCGGAGCCTAAAGATACGCAGTATTTT
.,TRBJ1-5,.,TRBV30,CAWSDTLNQPQHF,TGTGCCTGGAGTGACACCTTAAATCAGCCCCAGCATTTT
.,TRBJ2-6,.,TRBV6-1,CASSERFSGANVLTF,TGTGCCAGCAGTGAAAGATTCTCTGGGGCCAACGTCCTGACTTTC
.,TRBJ2-1,.,TRBV5-1,CASSLSPRNLNEQFF,TGCGCCAGCAGCTTGTCTCCCCGGAACCTCAATGAGCAGTTCTTC
TRBD1,TRBJ2-7,.,TRBV7-9,CASRRGAGTGGPEQYF,TGTGCCAGCAGGAGGGGAGCCGGGACAGGGGGGCCCGAGCAGTACTTC
TRBD2,TRBJ2-1,.,TRBV5-1,CASSLVGLASGNEQFF,TGCGCCAGCAGCCTGGTGGGACTAGCGTCGGGGAATGAGCAGTTCTTC
TRBD1,TRBJ2-7,.,TRBV10-2,CASNHGQGLEQYF,TGCGCCAGCAACCATGGACAGGGACTCGAGCAGTACTTC
.,TRBJ1-2,.,TRBV10-3,CAISEGADRIYGYTF,TGTGCCATCAGTGAAGGTGCAGACAGGATCTATGGCTACACCTTC
.,TRBJ2-7,once,TRBV4-1,CASSQDLYSADSYEQYF,TGCGCCAGCAGCCAAGATTTGTACTCCGCGGACTCCTACGAGCAGTACTTC
.,TRBJ2-7,.,TRBV5-1,CASSLQGYEQYF,TGCGCCAGCAGCCTACAGGGATACGAGCAGTACTTC
TRBD2,TRBJ2-1,.,TRBV9,CASSPQGLAGGRLYNEQFF,TGTGCCAGCAGCCCCCAGGGACTAGCGGGAGGGCGTCTCTACAATGAGCAGTTCTTC
TRBD2,TRBJ2-2,.,TRBV11-3,CASSPGRFASGAPGELFF,TGTGCCAGCAGCCCCGGAAGGTTTGCTAGCGGGGCGCCCGGGGAGCTGTTTTTT
.,TRBJ1-1,.,TRBV6-5,CASSYSGAAMNTEAFF,TGTGCCAGCAGTTACTCGGGGGCAGCTATGAACACTGAAGCTTTCTTT
TRBD1,TRBJ1-2,few,TRBV27,CASSPGQGVGYTF,TGTGCCAGCAGTCCGGGACAGGGTGTTGGCTACACCTTC
TRBD2,TRBJ2-1,.,TRBV5-1,CASSLRGGHEQFF,TGCGCCAGCAGCCTCCGGGGGGGACATGAGCAGTTCTTC
.,TRBJ2-3,once,TRBV9,CASSLSPLNTDTQYF,TGTGCCAGCAGTCTCAGTCCTTTAAACACAGATACGCAGTATTTT
.,TRBJ1-2,.,TRBV6-6,CASTMEGNYGYTF,TGTGCCAGCACCATGGAGGGTAACTATGGCTACACCTTC
TRBD2,TRBJ2-2,.,TRBV7-3,CASSPTSGENTGELFF,TGTGCCAGCAGCCCGACTAGCGGCGAGAACACCGGGGAGCTGTTTTTT
.,TRBJ1-1,.,TRBV29-1,CSAPGGREAGNTEAFF,TGCAGCGCCCCGGGGGGGCGGGAGGCTGGGAACACTGAAGCTTTCTTT
.,TRBJ1-1,.,TRBV19,CASSINRGGNTEAFF,TGTGCCAGTAGTATTAATCGGGGGGGGAACACTGAAGCTTTCTTT
.,TRBJ2-5,.,TRBV29-1,CSADSPGGETQYF,TGCAGCGCGGACAGTCCAGGAGGGGAGACCCAGTACTTC
.,TRBJ1-4,once,TRBV7-9,CASSLGGRGDEKLFF,TGTGCCAGCAGCTTAGGCGGTAGGGGAGACGAAAAACTGTTTTTT
.,TRBJ2-3,.,TRBV7-9,CASSPPGVSTDTQYF,TGTGCCAGCAGCCCTCCCGGGGTTTCCACAGATACGCAGTATTTT
.,TRBJ1-1,.,TRBV5-5,CASSLKDPAFF,TGTGCCAGCAGCTTGAAAGACCCAGCTTTCTTT
.,TRBJ1-2,.,TRBV30,CAWSLGRFDGYTF,TGTGCCTGGAGTTTAGGGCGGTTCGATGGCTACACCTTC
.,TRBJ2-4,.,TRBV20-1,CSARDFDIQYF,TGCAGTGCTAGAGATTTCGACATTCAGTACTTC
.,TRBJ2-5,.,TRBV7-9,CASRGTLLGETQYF,TGTGCCAGCCGAGGGACACTTTTAGGGGAGACCCAGTACTTC
TRBD1,TRBJ1-2,.,TRBV5-1,CASRVGGDGTNYGYTF,TGCGCCAGCAGGGTAGGGGGCGACGGTACTAACTATGGCTACACCTTC
.,TRBJ1-5,.,TRBV5-1,CASSLGASNQPQHF,TGCGCCAGCAGCTTGGGGGCAAGCAATCAGCCCCAGCATTTT